This TCR beta chain was documented in a study of Ad26.COV2.S vaccination and SARS-CoV-2 variants. Overall study: Donor was assigned to the Ad26.COV2.S arm of trial COV1001. Dosing was one shot or two shots 56 days apart.

Whole-study findings and limits: Vaccine recipients had higher spike-specific TCR breadth than placebo recipients.

The method was immunoSEQ multiplex PCR; TCRdb's version includes in-frame clones alone and lacks a portion of them. There are about 400,000 clones in the sample; around 91% occur only once, and 1.9% lies in the top ten. Treatment in this sample: about 20 received Ad26.COV2.S at low or high dose, single or two shots; a few received placebo; per-sample allocation not given. At day 63 after the first vaccine or placebo injection, samples were drawn. Donation was by an adult aged 18-55 years who was in Boston. Germline V gene lookup returns CDR1 ENHRY and CDR2 SYGVKD. V was cut by 3 bases and J by 0 bases, with 2 bases left in between. The CDR3 contains 12 residues. This clone appeared once. Its cognate antigen is unknown.

This specimen consisted of peripheral blood, obtained in a trial of Ad26.COV2.S vaccine versus placebo. The clonotype was recovered from a person aged 18-65 years who received the Ad26.COV2.S COVID-19 vaccine or a placebo. The genes are TRBV10-3 and TRBJ1-1; D call uncertain. The CDR3, as DNA: TGTGCCATCAGTGAATTGAACACTGAAGCTTTCTTT. This translates into CAISELNTEAFF.